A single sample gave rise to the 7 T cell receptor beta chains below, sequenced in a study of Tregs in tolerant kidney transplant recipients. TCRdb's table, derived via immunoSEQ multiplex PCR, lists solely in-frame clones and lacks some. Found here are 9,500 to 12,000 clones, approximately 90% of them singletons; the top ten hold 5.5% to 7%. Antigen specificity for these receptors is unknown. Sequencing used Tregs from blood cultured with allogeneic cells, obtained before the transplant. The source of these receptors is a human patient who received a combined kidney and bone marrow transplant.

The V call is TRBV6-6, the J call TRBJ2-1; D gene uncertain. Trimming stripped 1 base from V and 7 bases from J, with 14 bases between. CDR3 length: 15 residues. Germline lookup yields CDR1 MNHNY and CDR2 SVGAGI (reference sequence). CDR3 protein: CASSYLGHKGNEQFF. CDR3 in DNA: TGTGCCAGCAGTTACTTAGGCCACAAAGGGAATGAGCAGTTCTTC.

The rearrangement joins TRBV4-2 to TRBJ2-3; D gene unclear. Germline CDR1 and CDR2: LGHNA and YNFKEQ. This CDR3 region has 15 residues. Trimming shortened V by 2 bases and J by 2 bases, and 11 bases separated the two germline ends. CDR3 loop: CASSQPRRNTDTQYF. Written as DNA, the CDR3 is TGTGCCAGCAGCCAACCCCGGAGAAACACAGATACGCAGTATTTT.

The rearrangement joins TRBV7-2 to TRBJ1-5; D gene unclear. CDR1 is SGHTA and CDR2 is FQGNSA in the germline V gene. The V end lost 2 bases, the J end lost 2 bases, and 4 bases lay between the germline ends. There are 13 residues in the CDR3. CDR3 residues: CASSLRGNQPQHF. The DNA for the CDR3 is TGTGCCAGCAGCTTAAGGGGCAATCAGCCCCAGCATTTT.

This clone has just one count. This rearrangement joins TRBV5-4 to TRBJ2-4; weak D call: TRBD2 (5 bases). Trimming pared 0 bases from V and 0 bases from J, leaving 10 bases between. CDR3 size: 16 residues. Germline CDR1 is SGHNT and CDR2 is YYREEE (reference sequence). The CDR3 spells CASSLVMGVAKNIQYF. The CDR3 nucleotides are TGTGCCAGCAGCTTGGTGATGGGAGTAGCCAAAAACATTCAGTACTTC. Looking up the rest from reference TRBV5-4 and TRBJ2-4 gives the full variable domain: ETGVTQSPTHLIKTRGQQVTLRCSSQSGHNTVSWYQQALGQGPQFIFQYYREEENGRGNFPPRFSGLQFPNYSSELNVNALELDDSALYLCASSLVMGVAKNIQYFGAGTRLSVL.

The CDR3 DNA sequence: TGTGCCAGCAGCTGGGCGGGAGCGGGGGTTAATGAGCAGTTCTTC. Protein: CASSWAGAGVNEQFF. This chain links TRBV7-8 with TRBJ2-1, with TRBD2 identical over 8 bases. Unmatched junction bases numbered 9, after V lost 4 bases and J lost 7 bases. The CDR3 length is 15 residues. Germline V gene data show CDR1 as SGHVS and CDR2 as FQNEAQ.

The CDR3 spells CASRDLGSNQPQHF. The CDR3 DNA is TGTGCCAGCAGGGACCTTGGTAGCAATCAGCCCCAGCATTTT. This chain connects TRBV6-1 to TRBJ1-5; D is unresolved. The length of the CDR3 is 14 residues. CDR1 is MNHNS and CDR2 is SASEGT in the germline V gene. Deletions cut 6 bases from V and 0 bases from J, with 9 bases between.

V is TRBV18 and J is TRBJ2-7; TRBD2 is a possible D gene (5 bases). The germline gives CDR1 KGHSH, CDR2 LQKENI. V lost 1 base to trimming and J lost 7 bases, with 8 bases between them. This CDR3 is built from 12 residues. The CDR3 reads CASSPLPGEQYF. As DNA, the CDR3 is TGTGCCAGCTCACCACTTCCGGGAGAGCAGTACTTC.